Detailed here is one T cell receptor (beta chain). Its antigen is not known. V was shortened by 4 bases and J by 0 bases, with 15 bases between the two germline ends. Germline-derived CDR1 and CDR2 are SGHAT and FQDESV (reference sequence). The CDR3 extends over 16 amino acids. This sample is part of a study of T cell responses to AZD1222 COVID-19 vaccine. Whole-study findings and limits: Seropositivity was recorded at baseline in only 6 or 7 AZD1222 recipients.

Measured with immunoSEQ multiplex PCR; TCRdb has only the in-frame clones, and not every one. In the table there are around 120,000 clones, about nine tenths of which are singletons. This chain links TRBV11-1 with TRBJ2-5; D perhaps matches TRBD1 (5 bases). This TCR was recovered from an adult who received the AZD1222 COVID-19 vaccine. Material: peripheral blood, obtained 28 days after the second AZD1222 dose. CDR3 in amino acids: CASSSRVQRYQETQYF. CDR3 in DNA: TGTGCCAGCAGCTCCAGGGTACAGAGGTACCAAGAGACCCAGTACTTC.